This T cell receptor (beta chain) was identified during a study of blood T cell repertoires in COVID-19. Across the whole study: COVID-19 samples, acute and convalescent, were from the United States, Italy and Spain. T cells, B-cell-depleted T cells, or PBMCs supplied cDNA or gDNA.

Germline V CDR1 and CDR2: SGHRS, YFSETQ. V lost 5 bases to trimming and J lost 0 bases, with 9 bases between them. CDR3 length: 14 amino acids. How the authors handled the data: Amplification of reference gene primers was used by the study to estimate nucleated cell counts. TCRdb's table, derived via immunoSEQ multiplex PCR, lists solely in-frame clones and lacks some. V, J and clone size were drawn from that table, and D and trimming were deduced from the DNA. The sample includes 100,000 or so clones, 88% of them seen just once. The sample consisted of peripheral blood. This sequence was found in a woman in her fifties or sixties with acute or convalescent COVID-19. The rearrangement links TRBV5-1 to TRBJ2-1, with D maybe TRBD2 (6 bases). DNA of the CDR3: TGCGCCAGCAGTACCGGGAGCTCCTACAATGAGCAGTTCTTC. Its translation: CASSTGSSYNEQFF.